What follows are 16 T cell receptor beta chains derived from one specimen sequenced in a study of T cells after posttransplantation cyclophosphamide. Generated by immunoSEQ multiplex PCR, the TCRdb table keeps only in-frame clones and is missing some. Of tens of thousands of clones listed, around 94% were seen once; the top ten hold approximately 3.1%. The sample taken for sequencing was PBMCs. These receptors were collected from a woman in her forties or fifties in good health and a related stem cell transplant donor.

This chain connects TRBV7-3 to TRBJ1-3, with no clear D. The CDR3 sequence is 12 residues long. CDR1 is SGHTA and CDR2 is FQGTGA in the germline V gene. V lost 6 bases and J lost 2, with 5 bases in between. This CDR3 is CASSLPGNTIYF. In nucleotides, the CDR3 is TGTGCCAGCAGTCTTCCTGGAAACACCATATATTTT.

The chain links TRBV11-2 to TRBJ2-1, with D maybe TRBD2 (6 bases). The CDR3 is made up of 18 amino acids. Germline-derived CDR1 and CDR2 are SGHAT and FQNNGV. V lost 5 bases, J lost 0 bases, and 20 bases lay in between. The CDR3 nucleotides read TGTGCCAGCAGCGCAGTAGGGAGAGTAGCGGCCTCCTACAATGAGCAGTTCTTC. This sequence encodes CASSAVGRVAASYNEQFF.

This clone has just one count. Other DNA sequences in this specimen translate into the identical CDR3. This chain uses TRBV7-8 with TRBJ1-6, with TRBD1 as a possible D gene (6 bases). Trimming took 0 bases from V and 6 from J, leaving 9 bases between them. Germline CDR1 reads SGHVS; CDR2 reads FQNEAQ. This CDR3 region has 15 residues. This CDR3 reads CASSLATGPNSPLHF. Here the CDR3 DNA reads TGTGCCAGCAGCTTAGCGACAGGCCCTAATTCACCCCTCCACTTT.

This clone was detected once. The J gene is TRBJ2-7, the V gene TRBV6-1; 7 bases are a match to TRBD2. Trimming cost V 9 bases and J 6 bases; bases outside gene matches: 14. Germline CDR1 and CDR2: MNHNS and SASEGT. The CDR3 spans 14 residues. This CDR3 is CASAPDGGSVEQYF. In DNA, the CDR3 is TGTGCCAGTGCACCTGACGGCGGGAGTGTCGAGCAGTACTTC.

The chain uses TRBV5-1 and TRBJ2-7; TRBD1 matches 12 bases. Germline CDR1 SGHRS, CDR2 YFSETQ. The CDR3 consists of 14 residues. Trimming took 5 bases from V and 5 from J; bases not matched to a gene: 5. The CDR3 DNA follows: TGCGCCAGCAGGGTAGGGACAGGGGGCGACGAGCAGTACTTC. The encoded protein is CASRVGTGGDEQYF.

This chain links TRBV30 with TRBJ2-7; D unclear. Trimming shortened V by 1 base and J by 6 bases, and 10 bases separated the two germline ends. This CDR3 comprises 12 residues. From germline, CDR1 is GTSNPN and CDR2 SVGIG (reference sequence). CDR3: CAWSAVLGEQYF. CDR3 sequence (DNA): TGTGCCTGGAGTGCCGTACTTGGCGAGCAGTACTTC. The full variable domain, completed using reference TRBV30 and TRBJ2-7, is SQTIHQWPATLVQPVGSPLSLECTVEGTSNPNLYWYRQAAGRGLQLLFYSVGIGQISSEVPQNLSASRPQDRQFILSSKKLLLSDSGFYLCAWSAVLGEQYFGPGTRLTVT.

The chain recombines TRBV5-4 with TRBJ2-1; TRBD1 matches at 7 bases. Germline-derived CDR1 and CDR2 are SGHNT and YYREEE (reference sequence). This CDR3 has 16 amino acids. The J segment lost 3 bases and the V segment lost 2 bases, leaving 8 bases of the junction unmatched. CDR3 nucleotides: TGTGCCAGCAGCTTCGACCAGGGACAGAGCTACAATGAGCAGTTCTTC. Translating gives CASSFDQGQSYNEQFF.

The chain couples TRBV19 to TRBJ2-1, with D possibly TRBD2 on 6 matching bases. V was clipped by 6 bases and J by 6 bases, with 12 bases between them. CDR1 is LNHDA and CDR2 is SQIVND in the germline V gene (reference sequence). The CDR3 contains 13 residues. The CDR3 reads CASRKMGGNEQFF. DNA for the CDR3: TGTGCCAGTAGGAAAATGGGGGGCAATGAGCAGTTCTTC.

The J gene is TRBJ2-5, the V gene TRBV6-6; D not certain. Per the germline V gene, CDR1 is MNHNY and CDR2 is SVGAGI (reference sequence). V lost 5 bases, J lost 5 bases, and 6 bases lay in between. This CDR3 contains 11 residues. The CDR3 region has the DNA TGTGCCAGCAGTGAACGGGAGACCCAGTACTTC. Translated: CASSERETQYF.

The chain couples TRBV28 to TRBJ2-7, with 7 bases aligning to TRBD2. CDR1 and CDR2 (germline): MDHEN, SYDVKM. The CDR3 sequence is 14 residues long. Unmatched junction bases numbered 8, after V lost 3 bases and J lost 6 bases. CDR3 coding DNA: TGTGCCAGCAGTTTGGGAGGGGTCGTCCCCGAGCAGTACTTC. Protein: CASSLGGVVPEQYF. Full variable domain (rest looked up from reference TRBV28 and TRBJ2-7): DVKVTQSSRYLVKRTGEKVFLECVQDMDHENMFWYRQDPGLGLRLIYFSYDVKMKEKGDIPEGYSVSREKKERFSLILESASTNQTSMYLCASSLGGVVPEQYFGPGTRLTVT.

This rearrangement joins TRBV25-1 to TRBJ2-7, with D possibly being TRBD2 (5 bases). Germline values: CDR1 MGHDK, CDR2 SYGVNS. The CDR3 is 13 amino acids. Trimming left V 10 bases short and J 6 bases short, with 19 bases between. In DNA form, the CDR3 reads TGTGCCATCGAAACCGGGGTCCTCGGCGAGCAGTACTTC. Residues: CAIETGVLGEQYF.

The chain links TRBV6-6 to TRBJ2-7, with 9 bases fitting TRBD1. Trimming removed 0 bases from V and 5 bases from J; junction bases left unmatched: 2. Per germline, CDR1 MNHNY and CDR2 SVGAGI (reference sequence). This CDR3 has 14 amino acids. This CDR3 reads CASSYSRDRDEQYF. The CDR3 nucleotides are TGTGCCAGCAGTTACTCGAGGGACAGGGACGAGCAGTACTTC.

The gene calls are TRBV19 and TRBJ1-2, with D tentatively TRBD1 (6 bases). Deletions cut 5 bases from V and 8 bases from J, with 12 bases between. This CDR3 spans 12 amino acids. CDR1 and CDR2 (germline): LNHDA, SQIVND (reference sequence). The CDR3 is CASSPPGVGYTF. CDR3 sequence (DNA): TGTGCCAGTAGTCCTCCAGGGGTCGGCTACACCTTC.

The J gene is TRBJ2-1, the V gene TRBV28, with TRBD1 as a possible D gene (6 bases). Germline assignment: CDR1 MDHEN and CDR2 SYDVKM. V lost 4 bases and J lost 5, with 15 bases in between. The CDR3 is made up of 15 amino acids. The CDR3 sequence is CASSYRGQLHNEQFF. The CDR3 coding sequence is TGTGCCAGCAGTTACCGCGGACAGCTACACAATGAGCAGTTCTTC.

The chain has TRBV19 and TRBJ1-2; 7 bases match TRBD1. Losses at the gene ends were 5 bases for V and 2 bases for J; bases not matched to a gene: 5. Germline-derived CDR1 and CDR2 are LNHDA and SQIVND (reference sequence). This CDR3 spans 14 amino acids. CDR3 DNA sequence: TGTGCCAGTAGTCAACCACAGGGGAACTATGGCTACACCTTC. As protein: CASSQPQGNYGYTF.

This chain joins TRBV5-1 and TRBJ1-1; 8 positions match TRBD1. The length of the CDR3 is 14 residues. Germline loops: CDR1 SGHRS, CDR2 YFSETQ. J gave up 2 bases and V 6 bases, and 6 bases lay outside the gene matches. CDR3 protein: CASKYGTGNTEAFF. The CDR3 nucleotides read TGCGCCAGCAAATACGGGACAGGTAACACTGAAGCTTTCTTT.